This T cell receptor (beta chain) was found in a study of STAT5B mutations in CD4+ large granular lymphocyte leukemia. This clone is a singleton in its sample. The antigen remains undetermined. Study results and limitations: Main leukemic clonotypes were patient-specific, but roughly 26% appeared at low frequency elsewhere.

The germline V gene has CDR1 SGHNT and CDR2 YENEEA. V lost 5 bases, J lost 4 bases, and 12 bases lay in between. The CDR3 has 13 residues. Only in-frame clones appear in the TCRdb table, and some are missing; sequencing was by immunoSEQ multiplex PCR. This table has about 24,000 clones, about three quarters appearing once. The receptor was derived from a human donor in good health. This chain links TRBV11-3 with TRBJ2-7; a weak D match, TRBD1 (5 bases). Sequencing input: CD4+ T cells from blood buffy coats. CDR3 region: CASSHDSGYEQYF. CDR3 nucleotides: TGTGCCAGCAGCCATGACAGTGGGTACGAGCAGTACTTC.